A selection of T cell receptor beta chains follows, all from one sample in a study of Graves' ophthalmopathy and Graves' hyperthyroidism. In TCRdb, the multiplex PCR reads were re-called with MiXCR into one record per CDR3 protein. The table includes about 400,000 distinct CDR3 sequences, 15% to 20% detected once. Specimen: peripheral blood. These receptors all come from a woman between 18 and 29 years old with Graves' ophthalmopathy. CDR3s include the opening cysteine and the closing phenylalanine or tryptophan. D genes are given only for firm matches.

v_gene,d_gene,j_gene,CDR3aa
TRBV6-1,.,TRBJ1-2,CASSVASGTGNYGYTF
TRBV27,.,TRBJ1-1,CASSLSLSLGGLNTEAFF
TRBV11-2,TRBD1,TRBJ2-5,CASSLDGRGQETQYF
TRBV10-3,.,TRBJ2-2,CAITEGERELFF
TRBV20-1,.,TRBJ2-7,CSASGQRYEQYF
TRBV6-2/TRBV6-3,TRBD1,TRBJ1-1,CATGQGWNTEAFF
TRBV12-3/TRBV12-4,TRBD2,TRBJ2-5,CASTLVSASGRETQYF
TRBV28,TRBD2,TRBJ2-6,CASSLPAGISSGANVLTF
TRBV29-1,TRBD1,TRBJ2-7,CSVAGATGAYEQYF
TRBV12-3/TRBV12-4,.,TRBJ1-6,CASSLSVNSPLHF
TRBV7-2,.,TRBJ1-2,CASSNTWGYTF
TRBV15,.,TRBJ1-1,CATSRDLYTEAFF
TRBV9,TRBD1,TRBJ1-1,CASSVATKADRETEAFF
TRBV5-6,.,TRBJ1-1,CASSLQTEAFF
TRBV29-1,.,TRBJ2-2,CGAGLITGELFF
TRBV6-1,.,TRBJ2-7,CASSEALPHEQYF
TRBV12-3/TRBV12-4,.,TRBJ2-7,CASSGGQVMYEQYF
TRBV7-2,.,TRBJ1-2,CASSLGGGKLNYGYTF
TRBV6-1,.,TRBJ2-7,CASSEAGSPKAYEQYF
TRBV7-3,.,TRBJ1-1,CASSLSGNGNTEAFF
TRBV12-3/TRBV12-4,TRBD1,TRBJ1-5,CASRPGTGPNQPQHF
TRBV6-2/TRBV6-3,.,TRBJ1-1,CASGMGVGNMNTEAFF
TRBV19,.,TRBJ1-5,CASSLGGALFQPQHF
TRBV11-2,.,TRBJ2-2,CASSDRAGELFF
TRBV5-1,.,TRBJ2-5,CASSLAGLRQETQYF
TRBV24-1,TRBD1,TRBJ1-6,CATSGTGSNSPLHF
TRBV9,.,TRBJ1-2,CASSVEAGLLSPYGYTF
TRBV19,.,TRBJ2-7,CASSIDPTTYEQYF
TRBV6-2/TRBV6-3,.,TRBJ1-5,CASSYIPRSGVHQPQHF
TRBV15,.,TRBJ1-5,CATSREGPLEPQHF
TRBV6-2/TRBV6-3,TRBD1,TRBJ1-5,CASSYSAPGTGGSQPQHF
TRBV2,TRBD2,TRBJ2-7,CARRREGYEQYF
TRBV28,TRBD2,TRBJ2-7,CASSWTPGLAYEQYF
TRBV28,.,TRBJ2-7,CASSFSSTGSYEQYF
TRBV7-2,TRBD1,TRBJ1-1,CASSPQGGPNTEAFF
TRBV27,TRBD2,TRBJ2-7,CASSSTSGGLDYEQYF